This passage covers 26 T cell receptor beta chains from one sample sequenced in a study of shared clonotypes between healthy human individuals (dated by TCRdb to 2020 to 2022). CD8 naive samples were obtained by positive selection for CCR7 among CD45RO-negative cells, yielding a CD45RA+CCR7+ population from which TemRA cells were excluded. Libraries came from the immunoSEQ multiplex PCR assay. The source is immuneACCESS, and TCRdb retained only in-frame sequences with V and J called. Part of the clones is not carried over; for the studies checked, unresolved V genes explain less than half of this, and the remainder is unexplained. The sample table lists about 2 million clones, about 95% of them with a count of one. About 1.1% of the sample is in the top ten clones. Sequenced sample: naive CD8+ T cells sorted from blood. This specimen's cell subset or site label, interpreted: CD45RA+CCR7+. These receptor sequences come from a young man in good health.

This chain connects TRBV5-6 to TRBJ2-5, with D possibly being TRBD2 (5 bases). The CDR3 is 13 residues long. Germline CDR1 is SGHDT and CDR2 is YYEEEE. V lost 4 bases and J 5 bases, leaving 12 bases between the germline ends. The CDR3 loop reads CASSVGRGETQYF. The CDR3 nucleotides read TGTGCCAGCAGCGTAGGGCGCGGGGAGACCCAGTACTTC.

This chain joins TRBV10-1 and TRBJ1-1; 7 bases line up with TRBD1. Germline V gene data show CDR1 as WNHNN and CDR2 as SYGVQD (reference sequence). V dropped 6 bases and J dropped 8; count of bases not matched to a gene: 9. This CDR3 is built from 13 residues. The DNA of the CDR3 is TGCGCCAGCAGCGTTGGGACAGCAGAAGAAGCTTTCTTT. It translates to CASSVGTAEEAFF.

This rearrangement joins TRBV5-1 to TRBJ1-4, with D uncertain. The CDR3 length is 15 residues. Trimming shortened V by 0 bases and J by 7 bases, and 13 bases separated the two germline ends. Germline CDR1 is SGHRS and CDR2 is YFSETQ. CDR3 DNA sequence: TGCGCCAGCAGCTTGGACCGCCCTCTGGGTGAAAAACTGTTTTTT. It encodes CASSLDRPLGEKLFF.

V usage is TRBV5-6 and J usage is TRBJ2-7; D not certain. CDR1 is SGHDT, CDR2 YYEEEE, per germline. Trimming stripped 3 bases from V and 3 bases from J, with 10 bases between. The CDR3 has 13 residues. The CDR3 loop reads CASSSQRRYEQYF. The CDR3 DNA reads as TGTGCCAGCAGCTCCCAGCGTCGCTACGAGCAGTACTTC.

The chain is built from TRBV6-5 and TRBJ2-7; tentative D call: TRBD1 (6 bases). Deletions cut 4 bases from V and 0 bases from J, with 13 bases between. This CDR3 has 15 amino acids. Germline CDR1 and CDR2: MNHEY and SVGAGI. This CDR3 reads CASSLHPDSSYEQYF. The CDR3 DNA is TGTGCCAGCAGTTTGCACCCGGACAGCTCCTACGAGCAGTACTTC.

Details on this clone: Other DNA sequences in the sample encode the same CDR3. V is TRBV11-2 and J is TRBJ2-3, with D tentatively TRBD1 (5 bases). V dropped 6 bases and J dropped 5 bases, with 6 bases sitting between them. The CDR3 is 11 amino acids. CDR1 and CDR2 (germline): SGHAT, FQNNGV. CDR3 sequence: CASSRGDTQYF. The CDR3 DNA is TGTGCCAGCAGTAGGGGAGATACGCAGTATTTT.

The genes are TRBV19 and TRBJ1-3; 7 bases map to TRBD1. The CDR3 spans 17 residues. Per germline, CDR1 LNHDA and CDR2 SQIVND (reference sequence). V lost 3 bases and J lost 0; bases outside the gene matches: 8. The CDR3 is CASSIHGQVRSGNTIYF. In nucleotides, the CDR3 is TGTGCCAGTAGTATTCACGGACAGGTCCGCTCTGGAAACACCATATATTTT.

This clone was counted once. The chain is built from TRBV5-5 and TRBJ1-1; unclear D gene. Germline values: CDR1 SGHKS, CDR2 YYEKEE (reference sequence). Trimming took off 0 bases at V and 5 bases at J, with 14 bases between the two ends. CDR3 size: 15 residues. The CDR3 is CASSLGLSLGTEAFF. The CDR3 bases are TGTGCCAGCAGCTTGGGCCTCTCACTAGGGACTGAAGCTTTCTTT.

The rearrangement links TRBV30 to TRBJ2-2; D remains unclear. Trimming stripped 0 bases from V and 0 bases from J, with 8 bases between. The CDR3 covers 15 residues. CDR1 is GTSNPN and CDR2 is SVGIG in the germline V gene (reference sequence). CDR3 DNA sequence: TGTGCCTGGAGTGTACTCGGGCCGAACACCGGGGAGCTGTTTTTT. It specifies CAWSVLGPNTGELFF.

This sequence joins TRBV5-4 and TRBJ2-7; D remains ambiguous. The CDR3 is 14 amino acids. Germline loops: CDR1 SGHNT, CDR2 YYREEE (reference sequence). V was shortened by 7 bases and J by 2 bases, with 16 bases between the two germline ends. The CDR3 nucleotides read TGTGCCAGCCGCCCGGGTACCAGCACCTACGAGCAGTACTTC. Its protein is CASRPGTSTYEQYF.

The V call is TRBV30, the J call TRBJ1-5; D uncertain. The CDR3 runs to 17 residues. Trimming stripped 2 bases from V and 2 bases from J, with 19 bases between. Per germline, CDR1 GTSNPN and CDR2 SVGIG (reference sequence). This CDR3 is CAWSNPAGYQGNQPQHF. The CDR3 region has the DNA TGTGCCTGGAGTAACCCGGCGGGGTATCAGGGCAATCAGCCCCAGCATTTT. Based on the CDR3 plus reference TRBV30 and TRBJ1-5, the full variable domain is SQTIHQWPATLVQPVGSPLSLECTVEGTSNPNLYWYRQAAGRGLQLLFYSVGIGQISSEVPQNLSASRPQDRQFILSSKKLLLSDSGFYLCAWSNPAGYQGNQPQHFGDGTRLSIL.

This rearrangement joins TRBV28 to TRBJ2-5; possible D gene TRBD2, 6 bases. The CDR3 sequence is 14 residues long. Germline values: CDR1 MDHEN, CDR2 SYDVKM. Trimming pared 3 bases from V and 4 bases from J, leaving 12 bases between. The CDR3 reads CASSLAGSGETQYF. The CDR3 bases are TGTGCCAGCAGTTTGGCGGGGTCAGGAGAGACCCAGTACTTC.

The V call is TRBV28, the J call TRBJ2-7; D is ambiguous. Trimming shortened V by 4 bases and J by 3 bases, and 19 bases separated the two germline ends. CDR1 and CDR2 (germline): MDHEN, SYDVKM. The CDR3 covers 16 residues. The CDR3 DNA reads as TGTGCCAGCAGTTCCCCCGGTTCCCCTGCCGACTACGAGCAGTACTTC. Its protein product is CASSSPGSPADYEQYF.

J is TRBJ1-5 and V is TRBV30; 9 bases map to TRBD1. The V segment lost 1 base and the J segment 6 bases; nucleotides outside the gene matches: 4. CDR3 length equals 14 residues. Germline V CDR1 and CDR2: GTSNPN, SVGIG (reference sequence). DNA of the CDR3: TGTGCCTGGAGTGAGGGGACAGGGAGTCAGCCCCAGCATTTT. This translates into CAWSEGTGSQPQHF.

The gene calls are TRBV29-1 and TRBJ2-1; 12 nucleotides match TRBD1. Unmatched junction bases numbered 4, after V lost 6 bases and J lost 4 bases. The CDR3 is made up of 14 amino acids. Germline V lookup: CDR1 SQVTM, CDR2 ANQGSEA. The CDR3 coding sequence is TGCAGCGTCGTGGGACAGGGGGCTTACAATGAGCAGTTCTTC. Translating it yields CSVVGQGAYNEQFF.

As DNA, the CDR3 is TGTGCCATCAGTAGAGCGGGGGGAAGCTACGAGCAGTACTTC. It yields the protein CAISRAGGSYEQYF. The rearrangement uses TRBV10-3 and TRBJ2-7, with 9 bases identical to TRBD2. The trim removed 5 bases at V and 3 bases at J, leaving 5 bases unmatched. The CDR3 length is 14 residues. From germline, CDR1 is ENHRY and CDR2 SYGVKD.

This chain connects TRBV5-1 to TRBJ2-5; 7 nucleotides align to TRBD1. The V gene end was trimmed by 0 bases and the J gene end by 4 bases; junction bases not matched to a gene: 6. There are 15 residues in the CDR3. Germline V gene sequence: CDR1 SGHRS, CDR2 YFSETQ. This CDR3 is CASSLAGTEGETQYF. CDR3 in DNA: TGCGCCAGCAGCTTGGCGGGGACAGAGGGAGAGACCCAGTACTTC.

This chain joins TRBV9 and TRBJ1-6; D is unresolved. Between the trimmed V and J ends, which lost 3 bases and 11 bases, there was a span of 12 bases. The CDR3 length is 13 residues. Germline CDR1 reads SGDLS; CDR2 reads YYNGEE. The DNA of the CDR3 is TGTGCCAGCAGCGCCCCCGCGGGGACACCCCTCCACTTT. Residues: CASSAPAGTPLHF.

The rearrangement links TRBV6-5 to TRBJ2-3; no clear D gene. The CDR3 is 13 amino acids. The V and J ends lost 0 bases and 6 bases respectively, with 7 bases between them. The V gene's germline CDR1 is MNHEY and CDR2 SVGAGI. CDR3 DNA sequence: TGTGCCAGCAGTTACTCCCCTCTGGATACGCAGTATTTT. Amino acids: CASSYSPLDTQYF.

Details on this clone: In the same sample, other DNA sequences code for this CDR3. The V call is TRBV30, the J call TRBJ1-5, with 7 bases matching TRBD1. Germline trimming cut 2 bases from V and 2 bases from J; bases unmatched to any gene: 3. The CDR3 runs 14 residues. The germline V gene encodes CDR1 GTSNPN and CDR2 SVGIG (reference sequence). CDR3 amino acids: CAWSQGQGNQPQHF. As DNA, the CDR3 is TGTGCCTGGAGTCAAGGACAGGGCAATCAGCCCCAGCATTTT.

This clone has only a few counts. CDR3 residues: CASRYKITTSRGETQYF. Here the CDR3 DNA reads TGTGCCAGCAGATATAAGATAACGACTAGCCGTGGGGAGACCCAGTACTTC. The genes are TRBV27 and TRBJ2-5; TRBD2 matches at 7 bases. Germline-derived CDR1 and CDR2 are MNHEY and SMNVEV (reference sequence). This CDR3 has 17 residues. J gave up 5 bases and V 6 bases, and 18 bases lay outside the gene matches.

Remarks on this clone: This sample includes further DNA sequences coding for the same CDR3. The chain links TRBV7-9 to TRBJ2-1; D is ambiguous. Germline CDR1 SEHNR, CDR2 FQNEAQ (reference sequence). The CDR3 consists of 13 residues. The V end lost 1 base, the J end lost 8 bases, and 9 bases lay between the germline ends. In DNA form, the CDR3 reads TGTGCCAGCAGCTTAGTGGTTGGGGATGAGCAGTTCTTC. Amino acid sequence: CASSLVVGDEQFF.

This sequence joins TRBV28 and TRBJ2-3; no reliable D call. CDR1 is MDHEN, CDR2 SYDVKM, per germline. This CDR3 spans 15 amino acids. Deletions cut 6 bases from V and 0 bases from J, with 13 bases between. The CDR3 region is CASSRHDLSTDTQYF. The CDR3 DNA reads TGTGCCAGCAGCCGACATGACCTAAGCACAGATACGCAGTATTTT.

The J gene is TRBJ2-7, the V gene TRBV27; either TRBD1 or TRBD2 may fit D (5 bases each). The CDR3 totals 17 residues. V lost 4 bases, J lost 0 bases, and 19 bases lay in between. Per the germline V gene, CDR1 is MNHEY and CDR2 is SMNVEV (reference sequence). The CDR3 DNA sequence: TGTGCCAGCAGTTCCGGGGCGGTACGTCCGAGCTCCTACGAGCAGTACTTC. It encodes CASSSGAVRPSSYEQYF.

This clone was seen once. This chain uses TRBV4-2 with TRBJ2-7; 15 positions match TRBD2. Germline assignment: CDR1 LGHNA and CDR2 YNFKEQ. The CDR3 extends over 17 amino acids. J was trimmed by 0 bases and V by 3 bases; bases with no gene match: 3. The CDR3 bases are TGTGCCAGCAGCCAGGGGACTAGCGGGGGGTACTCCTACGAGCAGTACTTC. Protein product: CASSQGTSGGYSYEQYF.

V and J are TRBV4-1 and TRBJ2-1; no reliable D call. V was pared by 2 bases and J by 2 bases, with 7 bases between. This CDR3 is built from 14 residues. Per the germline V gene, CDR1 is MGHRA and CDR2 is YSYEKL. The DNA of the CDR3 is TGCGCCAGCAGCCAACTCGAGACCTACAATGAGCAGTTCTTC. Its protein is CASSQLETYNEQFF.